Reported below is one T cell receptor beta chain. Its antigen is still unknown. It has no much larger one-base neighbor in the sample; base qualities were not kept. The entry originates in a study of cytomegalovirus exposure and HLA in healthy donors (dated by TCRdb to 2017 to 2019). Turning to the overall study: An earlier analysis of roughly 500 of the donors reported 276 Gb of sequence data and more than 90 million unique TCR beta sequences from 150 million to 200 million T cells. An early release covering roughly 580 HLA-typed donors comprised approximately 300 gigabases of sequencing data and around 86 million unique TCR sequences. In a later analysis, previously published TCR beta repertoires from roughly 710 donors were re-analyzed and high-resolution HLA genotyping was added so that TCR occurrence patterns could be studied. The number of donors typed differed by locus, with 629-630 for A, B, C, DRB1 and DQB1, roughly 520 for DQA1, over 600 for DPA1, and some 440 for DPB1. Among several hundred genotyped donors of the cohort, an average of approximately 240,000 unique TCR beta nucleotide sequences was sequenced per donor, of which approximately 19% were non-productive. All discovery cohort repertoires had been generated on a single sequencing platform. To decide whether each TCR beta V gene segment behaved as functional or pseudogenic, an earlier analysis of fewer than 750 of the donors relied on high-throughput TCR beta sequencing. Donor age, sex, ethnicity and CMV serostatus were compiled alongside the repertoire data. Of the approximately 400 genotyped donors, over 80% were placed in the genetic ancestry cluster associated with self-reported Caucasian donors. The study was designed to test whether signatures of past pathogen exposure could be identified by cataloging public T cell receptors. A separate validation cohort of some 130 different subjects was used in addition to the roughly 700-subject first cohort. Rather than using new phenotypic data, the later analysis identified candidate immune exposures from TCR beta sequences and from how often those sequences occurred across donors. The T cell repertoires of some 670 subjects were profiled by immunosequencing and related to cytomegalovirus serostatus. Five DR-DQ haplotypes were treated as single units for association and clustering because of strong linkage in the cohort. Class I and class II HLA loci were covered by the typing at four-digit resolution. To predict cytomegalovirus infection status, the study brought together high-throughput TCR immunosequencing, statistical association of individual TCRs with disease status, and machine learning. Genome-wide SNP genotypes for about 60% of the roughly 670 donors were used in a later genetic analysis, which treated that subset as a discovery cohort. The full study reports these points: In the study, 150 to 200 TCR beta chains were listed as associated with cytomegalovirus. Several of the top co-occurrence clusters appeared to be linked to parvovirus B19, influenza, CMV and Epstein-Barr virus, according to a later analysis. In a later genetic analysis, a missense DCLRE1C variant was associated with V-gene and J-gene trimming of TCR beta chains, and the association was replicated in an independent cohort. Only TCR beta chains were sequenced in this cohort, and the absence of alpha or paired-chain data limited detectable features. In a later analysis, the rate of TCR association differed among HLA loci, with DRB1 alleles having the most associated TCRs and HLA-C alleles having the fewest. Because counts were too low, some 16 rarely observed V segments, including chromosome 9 orphons, were excluded from the earlier analysis of fewer than 650 of the donors. Assigning TCR associations to individual alleles was difficult when HLA alleles, especially DR and DQ, strongly co-occurred. Cytomegalovirus status was reported to be diagnosed by the classifier with high specificity and sensitivity in both the original and validation cohorts. Some IMGT-functional V segments, including TRBV6-2 and TRBV6-3, could not be told apart with the 87-base-pair reads, so those segments were excluded. According to a later genetic analysis, donors in an Asian-associated ancestry cluster had fewer N-insertions in productive TCRs than the approximately 650-donor mean. Specific HLA alleles were associated with 16,951 TCR beta sequences at a false discovery rate of 0.05 in a later analysis. A cluster of highly shared sequence variants was judged likely to represent a technical artifact of the sequencing pipeline. Most TCR sequences were observed very rarely across donors, whereas some public TCRs were present in many individuals. A few of the identified cytomegalovirus-associated TCR beta chains were confirmed in vitro to be specific for cytomegalovirus antigens. The authors suggested that the approach could potentially be extended to other disease states and immunological phenotypes. A later analysis found that HLA-associated TCR beta chains were more clonally expanded and had lower generation probabilities than equally common non-associated chains. For the cohort, immune exposure information was limited to CMV serostatus. The presence/absence analyses assumed that sequencing depth was roughly uniform across donors, and that assumption may not be true. Because HLA typing was missing for some donors at each locus, association tests included only the typed subset. In an earlier analysis of over 550 of the donors, most TCR beta V segments were observed in productive rearrangements about 87% or about 30% of the time, broadly matching IMGT annotations. According to a later analysis, most CMV-associated TCR beta chains appeared to be HLA-restricted, and the HLA associations seemed to be driven largely by CMV exposure. Linkage disequilibrium might explain the correlated functional status among segregating V segments, but an unknown experimental factor could not be ruled out. A further reported finding was that TCR beta sequences accurately predicted the HLA-A and HLA-B alleles for most subjects in the first cohort.

The library was generated by the immunoSEQ multiplex PCR assay. A mixture of 60 forward primers for TCR Vbeta segments and 13 reverse primers for TCR Jbeta segments was used in the multiplex PCR. The CDR3 region of rearranged TCR beta genes was amplified from genomic DNA by a multiplex PCR assay. On the Illumina HiSeq System, the amplified TCR beta libraries were sequenced as 87-base-pair reads. As for the original processing: Across the 640 or so repertoires, a later analysis counted 80 million or so unique TCR beta chains, around 10 million of which were shared by at least two donors. Raw reads were error-corrected and collapsed into unique sequences with a nearest-neighbor algorithm that merged closely related sequences to remove PCR and sequencing errors. To assign V, D and J gene segments, CDR3 sequences were aligned to IMGT reference sequences. For a sequence to be retained, at least a six-nucleotide match to both a V gene segment and a J gene segment was required. A rearrangement counted as productive if the CDR3 had no stop codons and remained in frame with V and J, and every other rearrangement counted as non-productive. CDR3 was defined according to IMGT convention as the region running from the second conserved V-encoded cysteine to the conserved J-encoded phenylalanine. The earlier analysis of about 500 of the donors excluded sequences that lacked an unambiguous match to a single V gene segment. An earlier analysis of about 600 of the donors called V segments functional above 56.7% productive rearrangements and segregating when the between-donor standard deviation exceeded 5%. A statistical classification framework was built for diagnosing cytomegalovirus status from the catalog of TCR beta chain sequences. In a later analysis, V and J genes were assigned by comparing TCR nucleotide sequences against IMGT/GENE-DB human TR gene sequences. In a later analysis, CDR3 sequences and most-parsimonious VDJ recombination scenarios were assigned using the TCRdist pipeline. In a later analysis, every TCR beta chain was defined by the combination of its CDR3 amino acid sequence and its V-gene family, and reads without a unique V-gene family were dropped. A later analysis removed 500 to 650 highly shared, low-generation-probability nucleotide sequences to deal with suspected cross-contamination and a sequencing artifact. A later analysis calculated a clonal expansion index for each public chain from normalized within-repertoire ranks of inferred template counts. A later analysis computed generation probabilities with a VDJ recombination model fitted to out-of-frame rearrangements, and checked the results against IGoR. In a later analysis, hypergeometric tests were used to score TCR-TCR, TCR-HLA and TCR-CMV co-occurrence, with a repertoire-size bias correction applied to TCR pairs. To estimate false discovery rates, a later analysis permuted the HLA or CMV assignments 20 times. In a later analysis, co-occurring TCRs were grouped with DBSCAN, and TCRdist sequence similarity was added when clustering was performed within HLA-allele-positive subsets. Co-occurrence clustering excluded repertoires with fewer than 30,000 or more than 120,000 public chains, plus five with anomalous nucleotide sharing. TCRdb mirrors the immuneACCESS table, restricted to in-frame sequences. Some clones are absent from its copies; in checked studies, under half trace to an unresolved V gene, and the reason for the others is unknown. V, J and clone size are those of that table, while D and trimming were read from the DNA. The sample yields about 93,000 clones; roughly four fifths were counted once. 3.5% to 4% of the sample comes from the top ten.

In total, approximately 610 healthy bone marrow donors made up the cohort. All cohort members were sampled while nominally healthy, although unrecorded immune exposures were likely present. The donor was CMV seronegative and was included in the group of hundreds of seronegative cohort members. Each donor provided a peripheral blood sample, and peripheral blood mononuclear cells were used for TCR beta sequencing. Genomic DNA was extracted from the blood cell samples with the Qiagen DNeasy Blood Extraction Kit. From the germline V gene (reference sequence), CDR1 is LNHDA and CDR2 is SQIVND. There are 14 amino acids in the CDR3, from cysteine to phenylalanine inclusive. Only CDR3 DNA remains: 42 bases, in frame from the first base. Relative to germline, V is missing 5 bases and J is missing 14 bases, with 9 bases of the junction outside any gene match.

Sequencing used PBMCs. The chain uses TRBV19 and TRBJ1-4; TRBD1 lines up with 12 middle nucleotides. The sequence was obtained from a man aged 50 or older in good health and CMV-seronegative. The DNA reads as follows: TGTGCCAGTAGTGAGACCGGGACAGGGGGCTCTCTGTTTTTT. The encoded protein is CASSETGTGGSLFF. Beyond the CDR3, the reference TRBV19 and TRBJ1-4 genes provide the residues; the full variable domain reads: DGGITQSPKYLFRKEGQNVTLSCEQNLNHDAMYWYRQDPGQGLRLIYYSQIVNDFQKGDIAEGYSVSREKKESFPLTVTSAQKNPTAFYLCASSETGTGGSLFFGSGTQLSVL.